The 24 T cell receptor beta chains below come from one sample, sequenced in a study of metastatic and nonmetastatic thyroid tumors. Until they underwent thyroid surgery, no patient had received any treatment. MiXCR reprocessed the PCR reads for TCRdb. Among tens of thousands of clones listed, roughly 17% were seen once. Sequencing was done on a sample of blood. The receptors come from a male donor with papillary thyroid cancer or a benign thyroid nodule (not recorded which). Some clones in this sample may be carry-over from other donors' samples.

This clone was counted many times. The rearrangement uses TRBV6-1 and TRBJ2-7, with a tentative D call TRBD2 (5 bases). The CDR3 spans 15 residues. Germline loops: CDR1 MNHNS, CDR2 SASEGT. Trimming took off 6 bases at V and 0 bases at J, with 15 bases between the two ends. CDR3 sequence (DNA): TGTGCCAGCAGGAAGGGTTCCACTAGCTCCTACGAGCAGTACGTC. This codes for CASRKGSTSSYEQYV.

Concerning this clone itself: At one of its ends the junction is not consistent with the germline gene, which may arise from a read error. This rearrangement joins TRBV7-7 to TRBJ2-5; TRBD2 might be the D (5 bases). The CDR3 spans 16 residues. Looked up from germline, CDR1 is SSHAT and CDR2 is FNYEAQ (reference sequence). The CDR3 region is CASSLAFPSGQETQYF. The CDR3 nucleotides are TGTGCTAGCAGCTTAGCGTTTCCCAGCGGCCAAGAGACCCAGTACTTC.

This clone was seen ten or more times. The V gene is TRBV25-1, the J gene TRBJ2-1; 8 bases align to TRBD1. Trimming cost V 8 bases and J 6 bases; bases outside gene matches: 9. CDR1 is MGHDK and CDR2 is SYGVNS in the germline V gene. The CDR3 runs 14 residues. The CDR3 DNA sequence: TGTGCCAGCGACAGGGGCGGGGTGGGCAATGAGCAGTTCTTC. This translates into CASDRGGVGNEQFF.

Comments on this clone: This sample also contains other DNA sequences that code for the same CDR3. V gene TRBV20-1 combines with J gene TRBJ2-1; 12 nucleotides line up with TRBD2. CDR1 is DFQATT and CDR2 is SNEGSKA in the germline V gene (reference sequence). V shed 3 bases, J shed 0 bases, and the junction held 6 bases outside the gene matches. The CDR3 spans 17 residues. The CDR3 DNA sequence: TGCAGTGCTAGGGGACTAGCGGGTGCTCTCTCCTACAATGAGCAGTTCTTC. It specifies CSARGLAGALSYNEQFF.

This clone was detected ten times or more. The chain links TRBV15 to TRBJ2-4; TRBD1 matches 8 bases. Trimming removed 9 bases from V and 5 bases from J; junction bases left unmatched: 12. The CDR3 has 15 amino acids. Germline assignment: CDR1 LNHNV and CDR2 YYDKDF (reference sequence). The CDR3 nucleotides are TGTGCCACTAGTGGACAGGGAATGGGGGAAAACATTCAGTACTTC. Encoded protein: CATSGQGMGENIQYF. The full variable domain, with the rest looked up from reference TRBV15 and TRBJ2-4, is DAMVIQNPRYQVTQFGKPVTLSCSQTLNHNVMYWYQQKSSQAPKLLFHYYDKDFNNEADTPDNFQSRRPNTSFCFLDIRSPGLGDTAMYLCATSGQGMGENIQYFGAGTRLSVL.

J is TRBJ1-2 and V is TRBV6-1; 7 bases line up with TRBD1. The V gene end was trimmed by 3 bases and the J gene end by 0 bases; junction bases not matched to a gene: 7. Germline assignment: CDR1 MNHNS and CDR2 SASEGT. The CDR3 runs to 16 residues. The CDR3 is CASSDLGQPANYGYTF. CDR3 DNA: TGTGCCAGCAGTGATTTGGGACAGCCTGCTAACTATGGCTACACCTTC.

V is TRBV4-1 and J is TRBJ2-4, with D perhaps matching TRBD1 (6 bases). Trimming shortened V by 2 bases and J by 1 base, and 15 bases separated the two germline ends. CDR1 and CDR2 from the germline V gene are MGHRA and YSYEKL. This CDR3 contains 17 residues. The CDR3: CASSQPRQGRAKNIQYF. The CDR3 DNA reads as TGCGCCAGCAGCCAACCCCGCCAGGGGCGCGCCAAAAACATTCAGTACTTC.

This clone was seen only a few times. The J gene is TRBJ1-2, the V gene TRBV20-1, with D unclear. Between the trimmed V and J ends, which lost 5 bases and 4 bases, there was a span of 14 bases. This CDR3 spans 13 amino acids. CDR1 is DFQATT and CDR2 is SNEGSKA in the germline V gene (reference sequence). The CDR3 coding sequence is TGCAGTGCTGCTATCGCAAGTACCTATGGCTACACCTTC. Amino acid sequence: CSAAIASTYGYTF.

This clone has ten or more counts. The same CDR3 can be traced to other DNA sequences in this sample. The chain is built from TRBV16 and TRBJ2-2; a possible D gene is TRBD1 (5 bases). Trimming took off 6 bases at V and 0 bases at J, with 11 bases between the two ends. Germline assignment: CDR1 KGHSY and CDR2 FQNENV. CDR3 length: 15 amino acids. CDR3: CASSPRQSNTGELFF. The CDR3 DNA follows: TGTGCCAGCAGTCCTCGACAGTCGAACACCGGGGAGCTGTTTTTT.

The chain combines TRBV18 with TRBJ2-2; TRBD1 matches 7 bases. Trimming cost V 3 bases and J 1 base; bases outside gene matches: 5. The CDR3 has 16 amino acids. Germline assignment: CDR1 KGHSH and CDR2 LQKENI. The CDR3 reads CASSPWTGRNTGELFF. The DNA of the CDR3 is TGTGCCAGCTCACCGTGGACAGGTCGGAACACCGGGGAGCTGTTTTTT.

Remarks on this clone: A much bigger clone sits one base away, suggesting this may be a read error. The J gene is TRBJ2-2, the V gene TRBV10-1; D remains ambiguous. Germline CDR1 reads WNHNN; CDR2 reads SYGVQD (reference sequence). This CDR3 has 12 amino acids. Trimming cost V 8 bases and J 5 bases, with 9 bases left between them. The CDR3 nucleotides are TGCGCCAGCCAGCTGAAAACCGGGGAGCTGTTTTTT. It encodes CASQLKTGELFF.

For this clone: A junction end diverges from the germline sequence, so it may reflect a read error. The chain has TRBV24-1 and TRBJ2-2, with D perhaps matching TRBD2 (5 bases). The length of the CDR3 is 16 residues. Germline V gives CDR1 KGHDR, CDR2 SFDVKD. CDR3 residues: CATSDSSRPNTGELFF. CDR3 bases: TGTGCCACCAGTGATTCCAGCAGGCCGAACACCGGGGAGCTGTTTTTC.

The CDR3 nucleotides read TGTGCCAGCAGCCCGGGGGGGCCTTTTACAAGAAATTCACCCCTCCACTTT. Protein product: CASSPGGPFTRNSPLHF. The gene calls are TRBV4-2 and TRBJ1-6; D may be TRBD1 (6 bases). The germline V and J ends were trimmed by 4 bases and 7 bases, with 20 bases remaining between them. In germline, CDR1 is LGHNA, CDR2 YNFKEQ. This CDR3 spans 17 amino acids.

This clone came up many times. The chain employs TRBV7-2 and TRBJ1-3; 8 bases are shared with TRBD1. Per germline, CDR1 SGHTA and CDR2 FQGNSA. The CDR3 is 14 residues long. V was clipped by 5 bases and J by 4 bases; unmatched bases: 4. Here the CDR3 reads CASSRQGLGNTIYF. The CDR3 nucleotides read TGTGCCAGCAGCAGACAGGGGTTAGGAAACACCATATATTTT.

In its sample, this clone was seen many times. The genes are TRBV19 and TRBJ1-1; D gene unclear. Germline V lookup: CDR1 LNHDA, CDR2 SQIVND (reference sequence). There are 12 residues in the CDR3. V was trimmed by 5 bases and J by 5 bases, leaving 9 bases between them. The CDR3 sequence: CASSQWGTEAFF. In DNA form, the CDR3 reads TGTGCCAGTAGTCAGTGGGGAACTGAAGCTTTCTTT.

This clone has just a few counts. At one of its ends the junction is not consistent with the germline gene, which may arise from a read error. The chain combines TRBV27 with TRBJ2-2; either TRBD1 or TRBD2 may fit D (6 bases each). The CDR3 extends over 15 amino acids. Germline CDR1 MNHEY, CDR2 SMNVEV (reference sequence). In DNA form, the CDR3 reads TGTTCCAGCATTGTCTGGGGGGCGACCACCGGGGAGCTGTTTTTT. Amino acid sequence: CSSIVWGATTGELFF.

This clone came up many times. This same CDR3 is encoded by further DNA sequences in the sample. The V call is TRBV5-6, the J call TRBJ2-5; TRBD1 is a possible D gene (5 bases). Germline values: CDR1 SGHDT, CDR2 YYEEEE. There are 14 residues in the CDR3. Trimming removed 0 bases at V and 2 bases at J, with 8 bases between. This chain's CDR3 is CASSLVQGQETQYF. The CDR3 nucleotides are TGTGCCAGCAGCTTGGTTCAGGGTCAAGAGACCCAGTACTTC. The entire variable domain, with the rest obtained from reference TRBV5-6 and TRBJ2-5, is as follows: DAGVTQSPTHLIKTRGQQVTLRCSPKSGHDTVSWYQQALGQGPQFIFQYYEEEERQRGNFPDRFSGHQFPNYSSELNVNALLLGDSALYLCASSLVQGQETQYFGPGTRLLVL.

This clone was counted at least ten times. The V call is TRBV20-1, the J call TRBJ2-5; perhaps TRBD2 as D (5 bases). Germline V gene data show CDR1 as DFQATT and CDR2 as SNEGSKA (reference sequence). This CDR3 region has 14 residues. V lost 6 bases, J lost 5 bases, and 19 bases lay in between. CDR3 coding DNA: TGCAGTGCGCCTACCCTAGTAGCGAGGGAGACCCAGTACTTC. Protein: CSAPTLVARETQYF.

This clone was counted ten times or more. This sequence joins TRBV11-1 and TRBJ2-1, with D maybe TRBD2 (6 bases). This CDR3 comprises 17 residues. The V end lost 6 bases, the J end lost 2 bases, and 20 bases lay between the germline ends. The V gene's germline CDR1 is SGHAT and CDR2 FQDESV (reference sequence). The CDR3 protein is CASRTARDSGTYNEQFF. The CDR3 DNA sequence: TGTGCCAGCAGAACAGCAAGGGACTCCGGGACCTACAATGAGCAGTTCTTC.

Turning to this clone: A single base separates this from a much larger clone, so it may be a read error. V is TRBV10-3 and J is TRBJ1-2; D might be TRBD1 (5 bases). V lost 7 bases and J lost 4, with 16 bases in between. The CDR3 has 14 residues. Germline CDR1 is ENHRY and CDR2 is SYGVKD. The CDR3, as DNA: TGTGCCATCACCTCTGACAGTTTATCCTATGGCTACACCTTC. Translating gives CAITSDSLSYGYTF.

This clone showed up just once. The junction does not match germline at one end; this may be a read error. V and J are TRBV20-1 and TRBJ2-5; 8 nucleotides align to TRBD1. Germline-derived CDR1 and CDR2 are DFQATT and SNEGSKA (reference sequence). The CDR3 sequence is 12 residues long. In DNA form, the CDR3 reads TGCATTGCTCTGGGGACAGGAGAGACCCAGTACTTC. It translates to CIALGTGETQYF.

The chain uses TRBV12-3 or TRBV12-4 and TRBJ2-6; D gene ambiguous. This CDR3 is 15 amino acids long. Trimming left V 3 bases short and J 1 base short, with 7 bases between. The CDR3 coding sequence is TGTGCCAGCAGTTTTATGGTATCTGGGGCCAACGTCCTGACTTTC. It is translated as CASSFMVSGANVLTF.

About this clone: A read error may explain this, as a much larger clone is one base away. The rearrangement links TRBV20-1 to TRBJ1-4; D is ambiguous. There are 15 residues in the CDR3. Germline CDR1 and CDR2: DFQATT and SNEGSKA (reference sequence). V lost 0 bases to trimming and J lost 6 bases, with 14 bases between them. This chain's CDR3 is CSARDYHHPYEKLFF. CDR3 coding DNA: TGCAGTGCTAGAGATTACCACCACCCGTATGAAAAACTGTTTTTT.

This clone was counted once. The chain combines TRBV9 with TRBJ2-1; D unresolved. The length of the CDR3 is 14 residues. Germline CDR1 is SGDLS and CDR2 is YYNGEE. V was trimmed by 3 bases and J by 9 bases, leaving 16 bases between them. CDR3 DNA: TGTGCCAGCAGCGGCTCACAAAATTTCGCTGAGCAGTTCTTC. Translation: CASSGSQNFAEQFF.